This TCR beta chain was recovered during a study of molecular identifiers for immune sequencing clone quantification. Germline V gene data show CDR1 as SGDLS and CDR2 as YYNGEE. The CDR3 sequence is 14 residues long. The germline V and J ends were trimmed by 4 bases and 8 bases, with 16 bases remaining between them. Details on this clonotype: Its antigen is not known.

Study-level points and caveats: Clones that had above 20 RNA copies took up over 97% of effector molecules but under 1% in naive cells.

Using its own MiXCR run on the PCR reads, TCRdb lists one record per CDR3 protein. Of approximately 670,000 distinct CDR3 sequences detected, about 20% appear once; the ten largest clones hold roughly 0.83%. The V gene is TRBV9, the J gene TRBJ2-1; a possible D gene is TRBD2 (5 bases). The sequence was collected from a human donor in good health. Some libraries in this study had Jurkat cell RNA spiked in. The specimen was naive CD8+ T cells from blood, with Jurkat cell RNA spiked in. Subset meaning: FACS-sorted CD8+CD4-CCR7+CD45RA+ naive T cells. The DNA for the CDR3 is TGTGCCAGCAGCTTTCAAGGGAGCAAAGATGAGCAGTTCTTC. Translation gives CASSFQGSKDEQFF.